This TCR beta chain was found in a study of OX40 agonist ivuxolimab in advanced cancers. Study results and caveats: CD4+ and CD8+ blood T cells expanded clonally by week 6 at 0.1 to 3.0 mg/kg.

In regard to this clone: Antigen unknown.

This table comes from immunoSEQ multiplex PCR, and its TCRdb copy is limited to in-frame clones, with some not included. The sample includes tens of thousands of clones, around 89% of them seen just once. The receptor was derived from an adult with an advanced solid tumor such as melanoma, head and neck, liver or kidney cancer. The material sequenced was CD4+ or CD8+ T cells sorted from blood, taken in a trial of the OX40 agonist ivuxolimab.

CDR3 coding DNA: TGTGCCAGCAGCCCACCACATGGGGGGGTCGGCTACACCTTC. Translated: CASSPPHGGVGYTF. This chain joins TRBV11-2 and TRBJ1-2; a weak D match, TRBD1 (5 bases). The CDR3 totals 14 residues. The germline V and J ends were trimmed by 5 bases and 8 bases, with 18 bases remaining between them. Germline CDR1 and CDR2: SGHAT and FQNNGV.